This T cell receptor beta chain came from a study of high-grade serous ovarian cancer treatment subgroups. The study, taken as a whole, reports: The analyses considered CDR3 and ignored CDR1 and CDR2. Repertoire similarity ranged roughly 0.11 to 0.85 between tumors of one patient.

Concerning this clone itself: What it binds is unknown.

V was cut by 4 bases and J by 6 bases, with 3 bases left in between. The CDR3 covers 10 residues. Per the germline V gene, CDR1 is SNHLY and CDR2 is FYNNEI. Clones were sequenced by immunoSEQ multiplex PCR, and TCRdb holds only the in-frame ones, with some missing. This table holds approximately 6,600 clones, around 79% found once. Tumor samples were obtained before definitive surgery or chemotherapy. This chain connects TRBV2 to TRBJ2-5; D uncertain. The sample comprised tumor tissue. The source is a human donor with high-grade serous ovarian cancer. In DNA form, the CDR3 reads TGTGCCAGCAGTGTTCAGACCCAGTACTTC. It yields the protein CASSVQTQYF.